This is a list of T cell receptor beta chains from one sample in a study of blood T cell repertoires in COVID-19. The protocol was immunoSEQ multiplex PCR, while the TCRdb copy is restricted to in-frame clones and leaves out a portion. The sample lists about 66,000 clones; roughly nine tenths were seen once. Sequencing input: peripheral blood. These receptors all come from a man aged 55-75 years with acute or convalescent COVID-19. Each CDR3 is given with its conserved first and last residue. D genes are given only for firm matches. The listing skips clone size in some rows; elsewhere it reads once, few, many or a size class.

DNA	CDR3	size	D	length	V	J
TGCGCCAGCAGCTTGAGGGGCTTGAAAGACGAGCAGTACTTC	CASSLRGLKDEQYF	-	-	14	TRBV5-1	TRBJ2-7
TGCGCCAGCAGCTTGAGAGGAACAGATACGCAGTATTTT	CASSLRGTDTQYF	-	-	13	TRBV5-1	TRBJ2-3
TGTGCCATCGCCGGGGCAACTAATGAAAAACTGTTTTTT	CAIAGATNEKLFF	few	-	13	TRBV10-3	TRBJ1-4
TGTGCCACCAGTGATTCTAAGAGCTCCTACGAGCAGTACTTC	CATSDSKSSYEQYF	-	-	14	TRBV24-1	TRBJ2-7
TGTGCCAGCAGCCCAGTGAGGGATAGTGAGCAGTTCTTC	CASSPVRDSEQFF	-	-	13	TRBV3-1/TRBV3-2	TRBJ2-1
TGTGCTAGTGGTTTGGTACTGGGCCCCCCGGATTCACCCCTCCACTTT	CASGLVLGPPDSPLHF	-	-	16	TRBV12-5	TRBJ1-6
TGCGCCAGCAGCTTTACAGGGATCATCTCTGGAAACACCATATATTTT	CASSFTGIISGNTIYF	few	-	16	TRBV5-1	TRBJ1-3
TGCGCCAGCAGAGATAGCTCCCTCAACACTGAAGCTTTCTTT	CASRDSSLNTEAFF	-	-	14	TRBV5-1	TRBJ1-1
TGTGCCACCACCGACAGGGGGTTTACTTCACCCCTCCACTTT	CATTDRGFTSPLHF	-	TRBD1	14	TRBV15	TRBJ1-6
TGTGCTAGTGGTCTCGGGTACACCGGGGAGCTGTTTTTT	CASGLGYTGELFF	once	-	13	TRBV12-5	TRBJ2-2
TGCGCCAGCAGCCAGGGACAGGCGTACAATGAGCAGTTCTTC	CASSQGQAYNEQFF	-	TRBD1	14	TRBV5-1	TRBJ2-1
TGTGCCAGCTCACTGAGCCATCCCTTTGAGGGGGCGGCCACCGGGGAGCTGTTTTTT	CASSLSHPFEGAATGELFF	-	TRBD1	19	TRBV18	TRBJ2-2
TGTGCCAGCAGCCCAGGGGGTCGGGAAACCGGGGAGCTGTTTTTT	CASSPGGRETGELFF	-	TRBD1	15	TRBV11-3	TRBJ2-2
TGTGCCAGCAGCTCTGGACAGGGGACCTACGAGCAGTACTTC	CASSSGQGTYEQYF	-	TRBD1	14	TRBV6-5	TRBJ2-7
TGTGCCAGCAGCTTACTAGGGGAAAGCACTGAAGCTTTCTTT	CASSLLGESTEAFF	-	-	14	TRBV7-3	TRBJ1-1
TGCGCCAGCAGCCCCCAAGAGGGGGGGTGGACTGAAGCTTTCTTT	CASSPQEGGWTEAFF	-	-	15	TRBV5-1	TRBJ1-1
TGTGCCAGCAGCCGATGGGGGGGGAACACTGAAGCTTTCTTT	CASSRWGGNTEAFF	-	-	14	TRBV6-5	TRBJ1-1
TGCGCCAGCAGCTTGGCCGGGGTGGCGAATGAAAAACTGTTTTTT	CASSLAGVANEKLFF	-	-	15	TRBV5-1	TRBJ1-4
TGTGCAAGTCGCTTCGAGGAACCCTATGGCTACACCTTC	CASRFEEPYGYTF	once	-	13	TRBV12-2	TRBJ1-2
TGCAGCGTTGGGGGACAGGGGACCGTGAACACTGAAGCTTTCTTT	CSVGGQGTVNTEAFF	-	TRBD1	15	TRBV29-1	TRBJ1-1
TGTGCCAGCAGGACCAGGGCTGAAGCTTTCTTT	CASRTRAEAFF	-	-	11	TRBV6-6	TRBJ1-1
TGTGCCAGTCGGCCAACAGGGAGTAACACTGAAGCTTTCTTT	CASRPTGSNTEAFF	once	-	14	TRBV19	TRBJ1-1
TGTGCCAGCAGCCCCGGGCTAGCGGGGGGAAGGACCGGGGAGCTGTTTTTT	CASSPGLAGGRTGELFF	-	TRBD2	17	TRBV7-8	TRBJ2-2
TGCGCCAGCAGCTTGGGCAGATTCTATGGCTACACCTTC	CASSLGRFYGYTF	-	-	13	TRBV5-1	TRBJ1-2
TGTGCCAGCAGCCAACGAGGGGGCAGGGTTCCGGATACGCAGTATTTT	CASSQRGGRVPDTQYF	-	TRBD1	16	TRBV3-1/TRBV3-2	TRBJ2-3
TGTGCCATCAGTGAAGGGACACCCTCTCAGCCCCAGCATTTT	CAISEGTPSQPQHF	once	-	14	TRBV10-3	TRBJ1-5
TGTGCCAGTAGTATAAACCGAGGAGGCACTGAAGCTTTCTTT	CASSINRGGTEAFF	-	-	14	TRBV19	TRBJ1-1
TGTGCCACCATGAGGGACAGTGGCTACGAGCAGTACTTC	CATMRDSGYEQYF	-	TRBD1	13	TRBV6-5	TRBJ2-7
TGCGCCAGCAGCCTGAACAGTGGAAATAGCAATCAGCCCCAGCATTTT	CASSLNSGNSNQPQHF	once	-	16	TRBV10-2	TRBJ1-5
TGCGCCAGCAGCTATTCTACGGGGGGCCCTTCTGGTGAGCAGTTCTTC	CASSYSTGGPSGEQFF	-	-	16	TRBV5-1	TRBJ2-1
TGCGCCAGCAGCTTGGTGCAGGGGATAACCAAAAACATTCAGTACTTC	CASSLVQGITKNIQYF	-	-	16	TRBV5-1	TRBJ2-4
TGTGCCAGCAGCTCACAGGGACACACTGAAGCTTTCTTT	CASSSQGHTEAFF	-	-	13	TRBV5-5	TRBJ1-1
TGTGCCAGTAGTATCTCCGGCCGCGGACGAGGGAATCAGCCCCAGCATTTT	CASSISGRGRGNQPQHF	-	-	17	TRBV19	TRBJ1-5
TGTGCCAGCACCGGTTTAGGGGGCGGCTACACCTTC	CASTGLGGGYTF	-	TRBD1	12	TRBV27	TRBJ1-2
TGTGCCAGCAGCCCCCCGGGACAGGGAAGGGGAGCTTTCTTT	CASSPPGQGRGAFF	-	TRBD1	14	TRBV25-1	TRBJ1-1
TGTGCCAGTAGTATAGACCGATGGAGGGGTGGCTACACCTTC	CASSIDRWRGGYTF	-	-	14	TRBV19	TRBJ1-2
TGTGCCAGCAGTTACCTCGGAGAACCTGTGGACACCATATATTTT	CASSYLGEPVDTIYF	-	-	15	TRBV6-6	TRBJ1-3
TGCGCCAGCAGCCCAGCGAACAGGGTGGGTTACCGTTCTGAAGCTTTCTTT	CASSPANRVGYRSEAFF	-	-	17	TRBV4-1	TRBJ1-1
TGCGCCAGCAGCTTTACGGCAGGGATAAGGGTAAGCTCCTACAATGAGCAGTTCTTC	CASSFTAGIRVSSYNEQFF	-	-	19	TRBV5-1	TRBJ2-1
TGTGCCAGCAGCTTTGCAGATTACAATGAGCAGTTCTTC	CASSFADYNEQFF	once	-	13	TRBV5-4	TRBJ2-1